This entry features one TCR beta chain sequence. Its antigen is as yet unknown. Libraries were prepared by immunoSEQ multiplex PCR; TCRdb keeps only in-frame clonotypes and omits some of them. The table lists about 65,000 clones, approximately 89% of them singletons. Sample time point: after dendritic cell vaccination, including at tumor progression/relapse. Blood PBMC samples: pre-vaccination, two weeks post third vaccination, and at tumor progression. The sample originates from a study of glioma-infiltrating T cells after dendritic cell vaccination. Study-level information: Dendritic cell vaccination trial patients had either newly diagnosed or recurrent glioblastoma.

Germline CDR1 and CDR2: SGHNT and YENEEA. With 8 bases removed from V and 5 bases from J, the gap between germline ends came to 9 bases. The CDR3 has 11 residues. General observations from the study: Few patients contributed both blood and tumor specimens. Higher pretreatment TIL content predicted longer progression-free time and survival.

Sample: blood, taken after dendritic cell vaccination. This chain joins TRBV11-3 and TRBJ1-1, with no clear D. The sequence derives from a human donor with glioblastoma. CDR3 sequence reads: CASSFSTEAFF. CDR3 bases: TGTGCCAGCTCCTTTTCGACTGAAGCTTTCTTT.